The 23 T cell receptor beta chains below were found in one sample sequenced in a study of blood T cell repertoires in COVID-19. The data were produced by immunoSEQ multiplex PCR, yet TCRdb's version contains in-frame clones alone and is incomplete. This sample carries over 400,000 clones, roughly nine tenths of them seen once, and the ten largest clones take 7.8%. What was sequenced was peripheral blood. These receptors originate from a woman in her forties or fifties with COVID-19, enrolled during active disease.

This clone occurred a few times. This chain connects TRBV25-1 to TRBJ1-2; no definite D call. The V end was cut by 4 bases, the J end by 3 bases, with 6 bases between. The germline V gene encodes CDR1 MGHDK and CDR2 SYGVNS. There are 12 residues in the CDR3. In DNA, the CDR3 is TGTGCCAGCAGTGGACACTACTATGGCTACACCTTC. This sequence encodes CASSGHYYGYTF.

The chain recombines TRBV7-2 with TRBJ1-2; D is unclear. This CDR3 is built from 14 residues. The germline V gene has CDR1 SGHTA and CDR2 FQGNSA. V was shortened by 5 bases and J by 6 bases, with 16 bases between the two germline ends. This chain's CDR3 is CASSPDGVLDGYTF. CDR3 in DNA: TGTGCCAGCAGCCCCGACGGGGTTTTGGATGGCTACACCTTC.

The rearrangement uses TRBV9 and TRBJ2-3, with a possible D match to TRBD2 (5 bases). Germline CDR1 is SGDLS and CDR2 is YYNGEE. The CDR3 is 15 amino acids. V shed 0 bases and J shed 8 bases, with 16 bases lying between them. The CDR3 loop is CASSVEGLPRGTQYF. As DNA, the CDR3 is TGTGCCAGCAGCGTAGAAGGACTCCCTCGGGGTACGCAGTATTTT. Using reference TRBV9 and TRBJ2-3 for the parts outside the CDR3, the full variable domain is DSGVTQTPKHLITATGQRVTLRCSPRSGDLSVYWYQQSLDQGLQFLIQYYNGEERAKGNILERFSAQQFPDLHSELNLSSLELGDSALYFCASSVEGLPRGTQYFGPGTRLTVL.

The rearrangement uses TRBV19 and TRBJ2-2; D unresolved. Between the trimmed V and J ends, which lost 5 bases and 0 bases, there was a span of 7 bases. The CDR3 has 14 amino acids. CDR1 and CDR2 (germline): LNHDA, SQIVND (reference sequence). The CDR3 loop reads CASSPLANTGELFF. Written as DNA, the CDR3 is TGTGCCAGTAGTCCCCTAGCGAACACCGGGGAGCTGTTTTTT. Using reference TRBV19 and TRBJ2-2 for the parts outside the CDR3, the full variable domain is DGGITQSPKYLFRKEGQNVTLSCEQNLNHDAMYWYRQDPGQGLRLIYYSQIVNDFQKGDIAEGYSVSREKKESFPLTVTSAQKNPTAFYLCASSPLANTGELFFGEGSRLTVL.

This clone was observed once. The V gene is TRBV10-3, the J gene TRBJ1-2; 11 bases line up with TRBD1. Germline assignment: CDR1 ENHRY and CDR2 SYGVKD. CDR3 length: 20 amino acids. With V trimmed by 4 bases and J by 7 bases, 23 bases remained unmatched. CDR3 sequence (DNA): TGTGCCATCAGTGCCCGATCGGGGGGCCAAAGGACAGGGGGCAGAGGTGGCTACACCTTC. It specifies CAISARSGGQRTGGRGGYTF.

The CDR3 reads CASSPRTGFNQPQHF. The CDR3, as DNA: TGTGCCAGCAGCCCCAGGACAGGGTTCAATCAGCCCCAGCATTTT. The J gene is TRBJ1-5, the V gene TRBV7-2, with 8 bases matching TRBD1. This CDR3 contains 15 residues. CDR1 is SGHTA and CDR2 is FQGNSA in the germline V gene. The V segment lost 5 bases and the J segment 3 bases; nucleotides outside the gene matches: 6.

This sequence joins TRBV5-4 and TRBJ1-1, with D hard to call. The V gene lost 4 bases and the J gene lost 0 bases, with 7 bases spanning the gap. Germline CDR1 SGHNT, CDR2 YYREEE (reference sequence). The CDR3 totals 13 residues. The CDR3 sequence: CASSEPMNTEAFF. DNA for the CDR3: TGTGCCAGCAGCGAACCTATGAACACTGAAGCTTTCTTT.

The J gene is TRBJ2-5, the V gene TRBV2; tentatively, D is TRBD2 (5 bases). The CDR3 contains 13 residues. V lost 4 bases and J lost 1, with 7 bases in between. Germline loops: CDR1 SNHLY, CDR2 FYNNEI. CDR3 nucleotide sequence: TGTGCCAGCAGTGGCGGACTCCAAGAGACCCAGTACTTC. Protein: CASSGGLQETQYF.

The chain is built from TRBV10-1 and TRBJ1-1, with a possible D match to TRBD1 (6 bases). CDR1 is WNHNN, CDR2 SYGVQD, per germline (reference sequence). CDR3 length: 13 amino acids. V was pared by 6 bases and J by 1 base, with 9 bases between. The CDR3 region has the DNA TGCGCCAGCAGGGCAGGGGCGAACACTGAAGCTTTCTTT. It encodes CASRAGANTEAFF.

The chain couples TRBV7-2 to TRBJ2-7; maybe TRBD2 (5 bases). V lost 3 bases to trimming and J lost 0 bases, with 12 bases between them. The CDR3 totals 15 residues. The germline CDR1 and CDR2 sequences are SGHTA and FQGNSA. In DNA form, the CDR3 reads TGTGCCAGCAGCTTGCGGACTCCGAGCTCCTACGAGCAGTACTTC. Its protein product is CASSLRTPSSYEQYF.

This chain links TRBV5-1 with TRBJ1-4; D is perhaps TRBD1 (6 bases). The CDR3 has 15 amino acids. With 5 bases removed from V and 8 bases from J, the gap between germline ends came to 19 bases. CDR1 and CDR2 from the germline V gene are SGHRS and YFSETQ. The CDR3 nucleotides are TGCGCCAGCAGAAATACAGGGAGCGAATCCGAAAAACTGTTTTTT. Protein: CASRNTGSESEKLFF.

This clone was seen once. V and J are TRBV7-2 and TRBJ2-1, with 7 bases identical to TRBD1. The germline V gene encodes CDR1 SGHTA and CDR2 FQGNSA. J lost 6 bases, V lost 5 bases, and 4 bases had no gene match. The length of the CDR3 is 13 residues. The CDR3 loop reads CASSRTGGNEQFF. In DNA, the CDR3 is TGTGCCAGCAGCCGGACAGGAGGCAATGAGCAGTTCTTC.

The rearrangement joins TRBV24-1 to TRBJ1-4, with 8 bases lining up with TRBD1. V lost 4 bases to trimming and J lost 8 bases; unmatched junction nucleotides: 8. The V gene's germline CDR1 is KGHDR and CDR2 SFDVKD. This CDR3 comprises 15 residues. Here the CDR3 reads CATSDPGQGEEKLFF. The CDR3 coding sequence is TGTGCCACCAGTGACCCAGGACAGGGCGAGGAAAAACTGTTTTTT.

The rearrangement uses TRBV4-1 and TRBJ1-5; D call uncertain. The CDR3 consists of 14 residues. Germline assignment: CDR1 MGHRA and CDR2 YSYEKL. Deletions cut 2 bases from V and 6 bases from J, with 11 bases between. In DNA form, the CDR3 reads TGCGCCAGCAGCCAACCGGGTTTGCCTCAGCCCCAGCATTTT. Residues: CASSQPGLPQPQHF.

Only one count was recorded for this clone. This chain links TRBV29-1 with TRBJ1-1, with D unresolved. Looked up from germline, CDR1 is SQVTM and CDR2 is ANQGSEA. The V and J ends lost 6 bases and 4 bases respectively, with 15 bases between them. CDR3 length: 13 residues. The chain's CDR3 is CSVDRQRGTEAFF. Here the CDR3 DNA reads TGCAGCGTGGACCGACAACGGGGCACTGAAGCTTTCTTT.

Concerning this clone itself: The same CDR3 can be traced to other DNA sequences in this sample. The chain carries TRBV3-1 (or the pseudogene TRBV3-2) and TRBJ2-3; 7 bases line up with TRBD1. The V and J ends lost 8 bases and 0 bases, in that order; junction bases with no gene match: 5. Germline V CDR1 and CDR2: LGHDT, YNNKEL (reference sequence). The length of the CDR3 is 14 residues. The CDR3 loop is CASSLRGSTDTQYF. In DNA, the CDR3 is TGTGCCAGCTCCCTCAGGGGGAGCACAGATACGCAGTATTTT.

The sample holds a few counts of this clone. The V call is TRBV5-4, the J call TRBJ1-2, with TRBD1 identical over 7 bases. The length of the CDR3 is 15 residues. V lost 4 bases to trimming and J lost 1 base; unmatched junction nucleotides: 7. Germline V CDR1 and CDR2: SGHNT, YYREEE (reference sequence). The CDR3 region is CASSRSPGGNYGYTF. The CDR3 DNA is TGTGCCAGCAGCCGCAGCCCAGGGGGTAACTATGGCTACACCTTC.

The rearrangement links TRBV19 to TRBJ2-7; 8 nucleotides align to TRBD1. V lost 8 bases, J lost 0 bases, and 0 bases stayed unmatched. Germline V CDR1 and CDR2: LNHDA, SQIVND (reference sequence). This CDR3 region has 12 residues. The chain's CDR3 is CASQGASYEQYF. In DNA form, the CDR3 reads TGTGCCAGTCAGGGGGCCTCCTACGAGCAGTACTTC.

V is TRBV2 and J is TRBJ2-7, with 8 bases that match TRBD2. The length of the CDR3 is 14 residues. After removal of 5 bases from V and 2 bases from J, the junction contained 5 bases not matched to a gene. Germline V gene lookup returns CDR1 SNHLY and CDR2 FYNNEI. Here the CDR3 reads CASSSPLAAYEQYF. In nucleotides, the CDR3 is TGTGCCAGCAGTAGCCCACTAGCGGCCTACGAGCAGTACTTC.

The CDR3 region is CASSAPEPPEKLFF. CDR3 in DNA: TGTGCCAGCAGCGCCCCCGAGCCTCCAGAAAAACTGTTTTTT. This chain connects TRBV21-1 to TRBJ1-4. TRBV21-1 represents a pseudogene. CDR3 length equals 14 residues.

V gene TRBV19 combines with J gene TRBJ1-1; D possibly corresponds to TRBD1 (5 bases). V lost 5 bases and J 11 bases, leaving 18 bases between the germline ends. This CDR3 comprises 13 residues. Looked up from germline, CDR1 is LNHDA and CDR2 is SQIVND (reference sequence). DNA for the CDR3: TGTGCCAGTAGTCAACGACAGAGATCGAGTGCTTTCTTT. It encodes CASSQRQRSSAFF.

The genes are TRBV2 and TRBJ1-5; D not resolved. The germline V gene encodes CDR1 SNHLY and CDR2 FYNNEI. There are 11 residues in the CDR3. Between the trimmed V and J ends, which lost 6 bases and 4 bases, there was a span of 4 bases. The CDR3 DNA reads TGTGCCAGCAGGCAGAATCAGCCCCAGCATTTT. This translates into CASRQNQPQHF.

V is TRBV7-2 and J is TRBJ2-5; unclear D gene. Trimming cost V 3 bases and J 4 bases, with 3 bases left between them. Germline CDR1 is SGHTA and CDR2 is FQGNSA. This CDR3 spans 11 amino acids. CDR3 nucleotide sequence: TGTGCCAGCAGCTTCGGAGAGACCCAGTACTTC. Amino acid sequence: CASSFGETQYF.